The rows below give T cell receptor beta chains drawn from one sample of a study of T cell changes during pregnancy in multiple sclerosis. Assay: immunoSEQ multiplex PCR; the TCRdb copy retains only in-frame clones and omits some. The table shows over 35,000 clones, with around nine tenths occurring only once. Sequences were derived from peripheral blood, sampled before pregnancy. The receptors originated from a female donor with multiple sclerosis, enrolled in a pregnancy study. CDR3s include the opening cysteine and the closing phenylalanine or tryptophan. D genes are given only for firm matches. Part of the rows lack a size; the others show once, few, many or a class for expanded clones.

-	TRBV4-1	TRBJ2-7	-	CASSQASGVRGDTLSSYEQYF	TGCGCCAGCAGCCAAGCTTCAGGGGTTCGTGGGGATACCTTGAGCTCCTACGAGCAGTACTTC
-	TRBV27	TRBJ1-3	-	CASGVHDSGNTIYF	TGTGCCAGCGGAGTACACGACTCTGGAAACACCATATATTTT
few	TRBV19	TRBJ1-5	-	CASSIDQTAQHF	TGTGCCAGTAGTATAGATCAGACAGCCCAGCATTTT
-	TRBV20-1	TRBJ2-1	-	CSVSSYNEQFF	TGCAGTGTGAGCTCCTACAATGAGCAGTTCTTC
-	TRBV28	TRBJ2-7	-	CASSLSSWGEQYF	TGTGCCAGCAGTTTGTCTAGCTGGGGCGAGCAGTACTTC
-	TRBV5-4	TRBJ1-2	-	CASSPRLPNYGYTF	TGTGCCAGCAGCCCCAGGCTCCCTAACTATGGCTACACCTTC
-	TRBV28	TRBJ2-1	TRBD2	CASSLISGEGEQFF	TGTGCCAGCAGTTTAATTAGCGGGGAGGGTGAGCAGTTCTTC
-	TRBV7-9	TRBJ1-4	-	CASSSPGIGTQEEKLFF	TGTGCCAGCAGCTCACCCGGAATCGGGACACAAGAAGAAAAACTGTTTTTT
-	TRBV19	TRBJ1-2	TRBD1	CASSIRRDRPYGYTF	TGTGCCAGTAGTATAAGGAGGGACAGGCCCTATGGCTACACCTTC
-	TRBV5-1	TRBJ2-3	TRBD1	CASSGGTGGTTTDTQYF	TGCGCCAGCAGCGGAGGGACAGGGGGAACGACGACAGATACGCAGTATTTT
-	TRBV28	TRBJ1-3	TRBD1	CASSATGTGMDTIYF	TGTGCCAGCAGTGCAACCGGGACAGGGATGGACACCATATATTTT
-	TRBV2	TRBJ2-7	TRBD2	CASIASGFEQYF	TGTGCCAGCATCGCTAGCGGATTCGAGCAGTACTTC
-	TRBV21-1	TRBJ2-7	-	CASSKALHEQYF	TGTGCCAGCAGCAAAGCGCTACACGAGCAGTACTTC
-	TRBV28	TRBJ1-1	-	CASSFTTDWGNTEAFF	TGTGCCAGCAGTTTCACAACGGACTGGGGGAACACTGAAGCTTTCTTT
few	TRBV9	TRBJ2-3	TRBD1	CASSVRDRGIRTDTQYF	TGTGCCAGCAGCGTGCGGGACAGGGGAATTCGCACAGATACGCAGTATTTT
-	TRBV23-1	TRBJ2-5	TRBD2	CASSQQPCLAGGPKETQYF	TGCGCCAGCAGTCAACAGCCTTGTCTAGCGGGAGGGCCTAAGGAGACCCAGTACTTC
-	TRBV2	TRBJ2-7	-	CASSDGSLVSYEQYF	TGTGCCAGCAGTGACGGTAGCCTCGTCTCCTACGAGCAGTACTTC
-	TRBV12-5	TRBJ2-6	-	CASGGGVTGANVLTF	TGTGCTAGTGGCGGAGGGGTAACTGGGGCCAACGTCCTGACTTTC
once	TRBV5-1	TRBJ2-1	TRBD1	CASRRQGRNEQFF	TGCGCCAGCAGACGACAGGGTCGCAATGAGCAGTTCTTC
-	TRBV13	TRBJ2-5	TRBD1	CASSVRTGGEGETQYF	TGTGCCAGCAGCGTACGTACAGGGGGCGAGGGAGAGACCCAGTACTTC
-	TRBV7-3	TRBJ1-2	TRBD1	CASSLTSDRAHGYGYTF	TGTGCCAGCAGCTTAACGAGCGACAGGGCGCATGGCTATGGCTACACCTTC
-	TRBV5-5	TRBJ2-7	TRBD2	CASSSLAVYEQYF	TGTGCCAGCAGCTCTCTAGCGGTTTACGAGCAGTACTTC
-	TRBV7-6	TRBJ2-1	-	CASSLGGGLSNEQFF	TGTGCCAGCAGCTTAGGAGGGGGTCTCTCCAATGAGCAGTTCTTC
-	TRBV27	TRBJ2-7	-	CASSVGSPYEQYF	TGTGCCAGCAGTGTAGGTAGCCCTTACGAGCAGTACTTC
-	TRBV7-9	TRBJ2-1	-	CASSLPAGGYNEQFF	TGTGCCAGCAGCTTACCAGCTGGGGGGTACAATGAGCAGTTCTTC
-	TRBV9	TRBJ1-1	-	CASSVVQGEAFF	TGTGCCAGCAGCGTAGTGCAGGGTGAAGCTTTCTTT
-	TRBV6-6	TRBJ2-5	TRBD2	CASSPRGGRAGETQYF	TGTGCCAGCAGTCCCCGAGGCGGGAGGGCCGGGGAGACCCAGTACTTC
-	TRBV7-9	TRBJ2-3	-	CASSLAASTDTQYF	TGTGCCAGCAGCTTAGCGGCTAGCACAGATACGCAGTATTTT
-	TRBV29-1	TRBJ2-2	TRBD1	CSGSRGQAGELFF	TGCAGCGGCAGCAGGGGGCAGGCCGGGGAGCTGTTTTTT
-	TRBV19	TRBJ1-5	-	CASSPGLNQPQHF	TGTGCCAGTAGTCCGGGTCTGAATCAGCCCCAGCATTTT
-	TRBV10-3	TRBJ2-3	TRBD1	CAISERQGNTDTQYF	TGTGCCATCAGTGAGAGACAGGGGAACACAGATACGCAGTATTTT
few	TRBV7-9	TRBJ1-5	-	CASSLDLNQPQHF	TGTGCCAGCAGCTTAGATCTCAATCAGCCCCAGCATTTT
-	TRBV6-1	TRBJ1-3	TRBD1	CASSVRDRGNPSGNTIYF	TGTGCCAGCAGTGTCCGGGACAGGGGCAACCCTTCTGGAAACACCATATATTTT
-	TRBV19	TRBJ2-7	TRBD2	CASSMTGGNEQYF	TGTGCCAGTAGTATGACGGGAGGCAACGAGCAGTACTTC
-	TRBV5-5	TRBJ1-2	-	CASSRGDGGSLGGYTF	TGTGCCAGCAGCCGCGGGGACGGCGGATCCTTAGGAGGCTACACCTTC
-	TRBV9	TRBJ2-1	TRBD2	CASSGGLAEYNEQFF	TGTGCCAGCAGCGGGGGACTAGCGGAATACAATGAGCAGTTCTTC
-	TRBV4-3	TRBJ1-2	-	CASSPGLLTRGALGYGYTF	TGCGCCAGCAGCCCAGGGCTTCTGACACGGGGGGCGCTCGGCTATGGCTACACCTTC
-	TRBV4-1	TRBJ1-3	TRBD1	CASSQQPPRGDRTGNTIYF	TGCGCCAGCAGCCAACAACCACCCAGGGGGGACAGGACTGGAAACACCATATATTTT
-	TRBV5-1	TRBJ2-2	TRBD1	CASRFDRGYTGELFF	TGCGCCAGCAGATTCGACAGGGGGTACACCGGGGAGCTGTTTTTT
-	TRBV6-1	TRBJ2-1	-	CASSEVWGVVEQFF	TGTGCCAGCAGTGAAGTGTGGGGCGTGGTTGAGCAGTTCTTC
-	TRBV7-3	TRBJ2-3	TRBD1	CASSTRDSLLYF	TGTGCCAGCAGCACCCGGGACAGTTTACTGTATTTT
once	TRBV9	TRBJ2-7	TRBD1	CASSVAWQGAFYEQYF	TGTGCCAGCAGCGTAGCCTGGCAGGGGGCATTTTACGAGCAGTACTTC
-	TRBV25-1	TRBJ2-5	-	CASSELSSDGIETQYF	TGTGCCAGCAGTGAATTGTCGTCGGACGGGATAGAGACCCAGTACTTC
-	TRBV5-8	TRBJ2-1	TRBD2	CARRTSGSNEQFF	TGTGCCAGACGGACTAGCGGGAGCAATGAGCAGTTCTTC
-	TRBV28	TRBJ2-7	TRBD1	CASSLDTGQVVHEQYF	TGTGCCAGCAGCCTGGACACGGGACAGGTGGTCCACGAGCAGTACTTC
-	TRBV7-9	TRBJ2-5	TRBD1	CASKTDVGTGNYQETQYF	TGTGCCAGCAAAACAGATGTGGGGACAGGCAATTATCAAGAGACCCAGTACTTC
-	TRBV9	TRBJ2-2	TRBD2	CASSVGLAGEVTGELFF	TGTGCCAGCAGCGTAGGACTAGCGGGAGAGGTCACCGGGGAGCTGTTTTTT
-	TRBV7-2	TRBJ2-2	-	CASSLNPNSGELFF	TGTGCCAGCAGCTTGAACCCCAACTCCGGGGAGCTGTTTTTT
-	TRBV6-6	TRBJ2-3	-	CASSYAAGSDTQYF	TGTGCCAGCAGTTACGCCGCCGGGTCAGATACGCAGTATTTT
-	TRBV5-1	TRBJ2-1	TRBD2	CASGIAGDVHNEQFF	TGCGCCAGCGGGATAGCGGGAGACGTCCACAATGAGCAGTTCTTC
once	TRBV28	TRBJ2-7	-	CASSFPGGASYEQYF	TGTGCCAGCAGTTTCCCTGGAGGGGCCTCCTACGAGCAGTACTTC
-	TRBV5-1	TRBJ2-6	-	CASSPRVYDSGANVLTF	TGCGCCAGCAGCCCCAGGGTTTACGACTCTGGGGCCAACGTCCTGACTTTC
-	TRBV6-1	TRBJ1-1	-	CASSHGQLNTEAFF	TGTGCCAGCAGTCATGGACAGCTGAACACTGAAGCTTTCTTT
-	TRBV9	TRBJ2-3	TRBD2	CASSPGTSEWTDTQYF	TGTGCCAGCAGCCCTGGGACTAGCGAATGGACAGATACGCAGTATTTT
-	TRBV6-1	TRBJ2-3	-	CASSESGLNTDTQYF	TGTGCCAGCAGTGAATCTGGACTGAACACAGATACGCAGTATTTT
-	TRBV27	TRBJ1-2	-	CASSFSPSSSYGYTF	TGTGCCAGCAGTTTTAGTCCATCTTCTAGTTATGGCTACACCTTC
-	TRBV6-5	TRBJ2-7	-	CASSSRVSYEQYF	TGTGCCAGCAGTTCCCGGGTCTCCTACGAGCAGTACTTC